Each of the 23 T cell receptor beta chains below was sequenced from the same sample in a study of T cells in Graves' hyperthyroidism and ophthalmopathy. TCR beta CDR3 sequences were amplified from RNA transcripts. A first-round RT-PCR of the TCR CDR3 used the HTBI primer set. TCRdb recomputed calls from the multiplex PCR reads with MiXCR, one row per CDR3 protein. The repertoire has approximately 640,000 distinct CDR3 sequences, under 20% of them found once; the top ten carry around 4%. The sample was blood. These receptors were taken from a woman aged 25-40 years with Graves' hyperthyroidism.

This clonotype was observed at least ten times. The chain carries TRBV28 and TRBJ1-2, with TRBD1 matching 7 bases. There are 16 residues in the CDR3. After removal of 3 bases from V and 5 bases from J, the junction contained 12 bases not matched to a gene. Germline loops: CDR1 MDHEN, CDR2 SYDVKM. Written as DNA, the CDR3 is TGTGCCAGCAGTTTCCAGGGGGAAATTGCCTATTATGGCTACACCTTC. Amino acids: CASSFQGEIAYYGYTF.

This clonotype has ten or more counts. The chain is built from TRBV20-1 and TRBJ1-2; D not resolved. Germline CDR1 DFQATT, CDR2 SNEGSKA (reference sequence). The CDR3 consists of 14 residues. The V end was cut by 2 bases, the J end by 1 base, with 11 bases between. The CDR3, as DNA: TGCAGTGCTAGACCTTACGGGGATAACTATGGCTACACCTTC. Protein sequence: CSARPYGDNYGYTF.

This clonotype was counted ten times or more. CDR3 bases: TGTGCCAGCAGCTCGGGCCCCGAATCACCCCTCCACTTT. It encodes CASSSGPESPLHF. The chain links TRBV11-2 to TRBJ1-6; D not certain. The CDR3 spans 13 residues. Trimming removed 4 bases at V and 10 bases at J, with 11 bases between. CDR1 is SGHAT, CDR2 FQNNGV, per germline.

This clonotype was found many times. The J gene is TRBJ2-5, the V gene TRBV20-1, with a possible D match to TRBD2 (6 bases). Looked up from germline, CDR1 is DFQATT and CDR2 is SNEGSKA (reference sequence). The CDR3 totals 12 residues. V gave up 7 bases and J gave up 4 bases, with 13 bases separating them. The DNA of the CDR3 is TGCAGTGTGGGAGGAGGTTTAGAGACCCAGTACTTC. It codes for CSVGGGLETQYF.

The chain is built from TRBV27 and TRBJ1-1, with TRBD1 matching 8 bases. Germline CDR1 is MNHEY and CDR2 is SMNVEV (reference sequence). This CDR3 spans 15 amino acids. Trimming removed 5 bases from V and 3 bases from J; junction bases left unmatched: 8. CDR3 in amino acids: CASSSLTGVDTEAFF. CDR3 nucleotide sequence: TGTGCCAGCAGTAGCTTGACAGGGGTGGACACTGAAGCTTTCTTT.

This clonotype was observed a handful of times. This chain links TRBV6-2 or TRBV6-3 with TRBJ2-1; 11 positions agree with TRBD2. The CDR3 runs 17 residues. The J segment lost 4 bases and the V segment lost 4 bases, leaving 9 bases of the junction unmatched. From germline, CDR1 is MNHEY and CDR2 SVGEGT. The CDR3 reads CASSFIPGTSGYNEQFF. The CDR3, as DNA: TGTGCCAGCAGTTTTATACCCGGGACTAGCGGTTACAATGAGCAGTTCTTC.

This clonotype was found many times. This chain connects TRBV6-1 to TRBJ2-1; D is unresolved. Trimming stripped 6 bases from V and 6 bases from J, with 18 bases between. The CDR3 has 15 residues. CDR1 and CDR2 (germline): MNHNS, SASEGT. Written as DNA, the CDR3 is TGTGCCAGCAGGACCTATTATGGGATGGGCAATGAGCAGTTCTTC. Its protein is CASRTYYGMGNEQFF.

This clonotype was seen repeatedly, ten times or more. This chain joins TRBV7-9 and TRBJ2-7, with D perhaps matching TRBD2 (6 bases). The CDR3 is 17 amino acids. The V end lost 5 bases, the J end lost 0 bases, and 20 bases lay between the germline ends. The germline V gene has CDR1 SEHNR and CDR2 FQNEAQ (reference sequence). The CDR3 reads CASSHPVSGPNSYEQYF. The CDR3 region has the DNA TGTGCCAGCAGCCACCCGGTTAGCGGCCCCAACTCCTACGAGCAGTACTTC.

This clonotype has just a few counts. The chain is built from TRBV12-3 or TRBV12-4 and TRBJ1-4; tentative D call: TRBD1 (5 bases). The CDR3 has 13 amino acids. V was trimmed by 6 bases and J by 6 bases, leaving 11 bases between them. The CDR3 region has the DNA TGTGCCAGCAGGGGTGGGACGGATGAAAAACTGTTTTTT. Translating gives CASRGGTDEKLFF.

This clonotype was counted only a few times. This chain joins TRBV7-2 and TRBJ1-3, with 7 bases that match TRBD1. The CDR3 has 16 amino acids. V lost 10 bases to trimming and J lost 0 bases; unmatched junction nucleotides: 12. Germline CDR1 SGHTA, CDR2 FQGNSA. The CDR3 nucleotides are TGTGCCACCGGGCCCCACAGGGGTAACTCTGGAAACACCATATATTTT. It translates to CATGPHRGNSGNTIYF. The entire variable domain, with the rest obtained from reference TRBV7-2 and TRBJ1-3, is as follows: GAGVSQSPSNKVTEKGKDVELRCDPISGHTALYWYRQSLGQGLEFLIYFQGNSAPDKSGLPSDRFSAERTGGSVSTLTIQRTQQEDSAVYLCATGPHRGNSGNTIYFGEGSWLTVV.

This clonotype was detected a few times. This sequence joins TRBV6-1 and TRBJ2-4; D remains ambiguous. The length of the CDR3 is 14 residues. V was clipped by 11 bases and J by 2 bases, with 16 bases between them. CDR1 is MNHNS and CDR2 is SASEGT in the germline V gene. This CDR3 reads CAPIALPTKNIQYF. Written as DNA, the CDR3 is TGTGCCCCTATAGCTCTTCCTACCAAAAACATTCAGTACTTC.

J is TRBJ2-5 and V is TRBV11-1; D may correspond to TRBD1 or TRBD2 (5 bases each). This CDR3 spans 15 amino acids. The V end was cut by 2 bases, the J end by 0 bases, with 10 bases between. Germline CDR1 SGHAT, CDR2 FQDESV (reference sequence). CDR3 residues: CASSLPGTYQETQYF. DNA for the CDR3: TGTGCCAGCAGCTTACCGGGGACCTACCAAGAGACCCAGTACTTC.

This clonotype was counted at least ten times. The chain links TRBV5-1 to TRBJ1-1; 9 bases map to TRBD1. The CDR3 has 16 residues. Trimming took 3 bases from V and 3 from J; bases not matched to a gene: 9. In germline, CDR1 is SGHRS, CDR2 YFSETQ. As DNA, the CDR3 is TGCGCCAGCAGCTGGACGACAGGGGGGTTTGACACTGAAGCTTTCTTT. It codes for CASSWTTGGFDTEAFF.

The chain combines TRBV11-2 with TRBJ2-1, with TRBD2 matching over 12 bases. CDR3 size: 16 residues. Losses at the gene ends were 4 bases for V and 8 bases for J; bases not matched to a gene: 9. Germline assignment: CDR1 SGHAT and CDR2 FQNNGV. Here the CDR3 DNA reads TGTGCCAGCAGCTATCTAGCGGGAGGGCCGGGCGATGAGCAGTTCTTC. Its protein is CASSYLAGGPGDEQFF.

This clonotype was observed a single time. The chain combines TRBV20-1 with TRBJ2-1; D not certain. From germline, CDR1 is DFQATT and CDR2 SNEGSKA (reference sequence). The CDR3 contains 13 residues. V was clipped by 1 base and J by 3 bases, with 7 bases between them. The CDR3 bases are TGCAGTGCTAGAGGTGCTCTCTACAATGAGCAGTTCTTC. This encodes CSARGALYNEQFF.

This clonotype was seen at least ten times. The CDR3 DNA sequence: TGTGCCAGCAGTGACCTCACAGGGGCCGAAGAGACCCAGTACTTC. Translation gives CASSDLTGAEETQYF. The V and J genes are TRBV28 and TRBJ2-5; 7 bases match TRBD1. Germline assignment: CDR1 MDHEN and CDR2 SYDVKM. This CDR3 has 15 amino acids. The V gene end was trimmed by 5 bases and the J gene end by 3 bases; junction bases not matched to a gene: 9.

This clonotype was detected ten times or more. This rearrangement joins TRBV28 to TRBJ1-1; 8 bases fit TRBD1. The J segment lost 3 bases and the V segment lost 6 bases, leaving 9 bases of the junction unmatched. This CDR3 spans 15 amino acids. Germline V gives CDR1 MDHEN, CDR2 SYDVKM. Here the CDR3 DNA reads TGTGCCAGCAGCCCCTCGACAGGGGCGTACACTGAAGCTTTCTTT. Translating gives CASSPSTGAYTEAFF.

This clonotype was seen many times. The V and J genes are TRBV3-1 and TRBJ2-5, with D unresolved. Trimming took 0 bases from V and 1 from J, leaving 9 bases between them. The length of the CDR3 is 15 residues. Germline CDR1 and CDR2: LGHDT and YNNKEL (reference sequence). CDR3 sequence reads: CASSQDTGTQETQYF. The CDR3 nucleotides read TGTGCCAGCAGCCAAGATACGGGCACCCAAGAGACCCAGTACTTC.

This clonotype was recorded a few times. V and J are TRBV3-1 and TRBJ1-6; D is possibly TRBD1 (5 bases). The CDR3 totals 15 residues. The germline V and J ends were trimmed by 7 bases and 8 bases, with 18 bases remaining between them. CDR1 and CDR2 from the germline V gene are LGHDT and YNNKEL (reference sequence). In nucleotides, the CDR3 is TGTGCCAGCACCCCCGGGACCCCGGGAGATTCACCCCTCCACTTT. Encoded protein: CASTPGTPGDSPLHF.

This clonotype was counted ten times or more. For the CDR3, the DNA is TGTGCCTGCTCCGGGACAGGGGGTTATTCGTATGAAAAACTGTTTTTT. Translation: CACSGTGGYSYEKLFF. V is TRBV30 and J is TRBJ1-4, with 11 bases aligning to TRBD1. The CDR3 consists of 16 residues. V dropped 6 bases and J dropped 6; count of bases not matched to a gene: 12. Germline CDR1 and CDR2: GTSNPN and SVGIG (reference sequence). The whole variable domain, filled in from reference TRBV30 and TRBJ1-4, reads SQTIHQWPATLVQPVGSPLSLECTVEGTSNPNLYWYRQAAGRGLQLLFYSVGIGQISSEVPQNLSASRPQDRQFILSSKKLLLSDSGFYLCACSGTGGYSYEKLFFGSGTQLSVL.

This clonotype was seen only a few times. This chain uses TRBV6-4 with TRBJ2-1, with TRBD2 matching over 8 bases. CDR3 length: 16 residues. The V gene end was trimmed by 3 bases and the J gene end by 9 bases; junction bases not matched to a gene: 13. Per germline, CDR1 MRHNA and CDR2 SNTAGT. CDR3 in amino acids: CASSDGLRGGRLEQFF. CDR3 nucleotide sequence: TGTGCCAGCAGTGATGGGCTTCGGGGGGGCCGGCTTGAGCAGTTCTTC.

This clonotype has at least ten counts. The genes are TRBV24-1 and TRBJ2-2; no reliable D call. The V end was cut by 8 bases, the J end by 1 base, with 4 bases between. The length of the CDR3 is 12 residues. In germline, CDR1 is KGHDR, CDR2 SFDVKD. The CDR3: CATTQNTGELFF. DNA for the CDR3: TGTGCCACCACCCAGAACACCGGGGAGCTGTTTTTT.

This clonotype was seen a handful of times. The J gene is TRBJ1-6, the V gene TRBV19; TRBD1 aligns across 7 bases. The CDR3 length is 17 residues. Germline V lookup: CDR1 LNHDA, CDR2 SQIVND (reference sequence). Trimming cost V 2 bases and J 7 bases; bases outside gene matches: 11. The CDR3 is CASSIRPWPGGNSPLHF. In DNA form, the CDR3 reads TGTGCCAGTAGTATACGCCCGTGGCCAGGGGGGAATTCACCCCTCCACTTT. The full variable domain, in which reference TRBV19 and TRBJ1-6 provide the parts outside the CDR3, is DGGITQSPKYLFRKEGQNVTLSCEQNLNHDAMYWYRQDPGQGLRLIYYSQIVNDFQKGDIAEGYSVSREKKESFPLTVTSAQKNPTAFYLCASSIRPWPGGNSPLHFGNGTRLTVT.